This T cell receptor (beta chain) comes out of a study of spatial heterogeneity in lung cancer. Study information: Compared with alpha-chain sequences, beta-chain sequences were consistently detected in greater numbers.

This clonotype was observed a handful of times. Its target is unknown. Study observations and caveats: Tumor TCRs that were ubiquitous and expanded showed up in blood more at resection than follow-up.

Noted time point: sample taken at primary tumor resection. Whole RNA was taken from tumor, nontumor lung or frozen PBMC; it was then sequenced unsorted. Around 70 TRACERx patients with early, untreated non-small cell lung cancer donated samples. In TCRdb, the 5' RACE reads were re-called with MiXCR into one record per CDR3 protein. The table records 65,000 to 85,000 distinct CDR3 sequences, about 20% of them present only once. This CDR3 is 14 amino acids long. Trimming left V 4 bases short and J 2 bases short, with 10 bases between. Per the germline V gene, CDR1 is SGHAT and CDR2 is FQDESV (reference sequence).

The receptor comes from a male donor with early-stage non-small cell lung cancer. Source: PBMCs, taken at surgery. This rearrangement joins TRBV11-1 to TRBJ2-3; D might be TRBD1 (5 bases). CDR3 sequence: CASSSGPATDTQYF. DNA of the CDR3: TGTGCCAGCAGCTCAGGGCCCGCCACAGATACGCAGTATTTT. The full variable domain, rest sourced from reference TRBV11-1 and TRBJ2-3, is EAEVAQSPRYKITEKSQAVAFWCDPISGHATLYWYRQILGQGPELLVQFQDESVVDDSQLPKDRFSAERLKGVDSTLKIQPAELGDSAMYLCASSSGPATDTQYFGPGTRLTVL.